This section outlines one TCR beta chain sequence together with its context. Different DNA sequences within this sample yield the same CDR3. The data belong to a study of blood T cell repertoires in COVID-19. Study background: Samples came from the United States, Italy and Spain, spanning acute and convalescent COVID-19.

The data were produced by immunoSEQ multiplex PCR, yet TCRdb's version contains in-frame clones alone and is incomplete. The table has roughly 350,000 clones, under 95% seen once. Trimming took 3 bases from V and 4 from J, leaving 9 bases between them. The CDR3 covers 13 residues. Germline V lookup: CDR1 LGHDT, CDR2 YNNKEL (reference sequence). All recovered Cohort 3 donors got two negative PCRs, got clearance, or saw symptom resolution. V and J are TRBV3-1 (or the pseudogene TRBV3-2) and TRBJ1-1; D call uncertain. Input material: PBMCs or T cells enriched from blood (not recorded which). The receptor's source is a woman under 40 who had recovered from COVID-19. The chain's CDR3 is CASSQEGGTEAFF. The CDR3 DNA is TGTGCCAGCAGCCAGGAGGGAGGCACTGAAGCTTTCTTT.